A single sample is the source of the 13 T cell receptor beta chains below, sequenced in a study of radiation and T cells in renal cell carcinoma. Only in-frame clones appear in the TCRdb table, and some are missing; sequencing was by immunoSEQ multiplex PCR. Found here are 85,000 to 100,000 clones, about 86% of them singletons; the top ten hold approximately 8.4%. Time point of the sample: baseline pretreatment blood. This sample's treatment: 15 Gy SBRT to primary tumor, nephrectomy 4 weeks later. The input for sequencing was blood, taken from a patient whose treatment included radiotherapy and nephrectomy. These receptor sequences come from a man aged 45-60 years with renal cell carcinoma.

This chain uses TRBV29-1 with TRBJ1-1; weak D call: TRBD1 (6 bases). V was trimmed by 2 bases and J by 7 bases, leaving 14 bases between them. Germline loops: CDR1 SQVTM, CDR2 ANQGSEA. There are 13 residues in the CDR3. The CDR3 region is CSVEPTGTLEAFF. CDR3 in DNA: TGCAGCGTTGAACCCACAGGGACCCTTGAAGCTTTCTTT.

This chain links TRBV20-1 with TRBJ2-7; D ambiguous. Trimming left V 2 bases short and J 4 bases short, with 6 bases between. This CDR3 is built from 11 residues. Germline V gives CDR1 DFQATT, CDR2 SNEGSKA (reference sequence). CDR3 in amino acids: CSARPNYEQYF. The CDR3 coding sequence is TGCAGTGCTAGACCAAATTACGAGCAGTACTTC.

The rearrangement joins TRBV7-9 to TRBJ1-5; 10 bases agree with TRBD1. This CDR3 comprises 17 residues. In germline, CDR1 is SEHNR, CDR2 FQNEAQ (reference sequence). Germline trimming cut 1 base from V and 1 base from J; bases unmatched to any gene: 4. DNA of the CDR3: TGTGCCAGCAGCTTAGTGACAGGGGGCGTCAGCAATCAGCCCCAGCATTTT. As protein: CASSLVTGGVSNQPQHF.

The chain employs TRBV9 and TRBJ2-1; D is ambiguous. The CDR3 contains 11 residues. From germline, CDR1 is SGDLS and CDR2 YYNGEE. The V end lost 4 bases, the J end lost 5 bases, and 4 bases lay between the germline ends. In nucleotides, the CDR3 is TGTGCCAGCAGCAGAGACAATGAGCAGTTCTTC. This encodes CASSRDNEQFF.

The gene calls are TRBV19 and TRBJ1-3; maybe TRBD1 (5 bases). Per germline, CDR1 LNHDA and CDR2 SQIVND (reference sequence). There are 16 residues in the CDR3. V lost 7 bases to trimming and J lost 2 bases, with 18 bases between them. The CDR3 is CASTPVEGAPGNTIYF. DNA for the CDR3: TGTGCCAGTACTCCCGTTGAAGGGGCGCCTGGAAACACCATATATTTT.

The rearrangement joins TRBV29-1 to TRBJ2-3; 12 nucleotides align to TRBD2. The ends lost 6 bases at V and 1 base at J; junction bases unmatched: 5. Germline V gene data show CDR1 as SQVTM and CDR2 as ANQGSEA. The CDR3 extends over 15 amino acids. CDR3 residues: CSVDRLAGGTDTQYF. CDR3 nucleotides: TGCAGCGTAGACCGACTAGCGGGAGGCACAGATACGCAGTATTTT.

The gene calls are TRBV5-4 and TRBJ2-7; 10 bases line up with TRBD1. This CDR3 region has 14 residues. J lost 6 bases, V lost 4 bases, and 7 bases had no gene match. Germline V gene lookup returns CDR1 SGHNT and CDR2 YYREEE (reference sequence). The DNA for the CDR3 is TGTGCCAGCAGCCGAGACAGGGGGCAAGGCGAGCAGTACTTC. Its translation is CASSRDRGQGEQYF.

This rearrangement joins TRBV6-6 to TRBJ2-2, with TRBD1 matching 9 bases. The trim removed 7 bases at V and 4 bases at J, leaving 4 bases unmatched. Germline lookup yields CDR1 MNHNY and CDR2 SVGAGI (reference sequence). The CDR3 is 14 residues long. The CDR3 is CASIRQGGTGELFF. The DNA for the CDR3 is TGTGCCAGCATTCGACAGGGGGGCACCGGGGAGCTGTTTTTT.

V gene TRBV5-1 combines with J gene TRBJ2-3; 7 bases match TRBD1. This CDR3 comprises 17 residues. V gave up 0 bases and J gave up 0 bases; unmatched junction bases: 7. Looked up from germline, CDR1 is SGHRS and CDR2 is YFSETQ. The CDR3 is CASSLDSTGASTDTQYF. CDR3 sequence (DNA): TGCGCCAGCAGCTTGGACTCTACAGGGGCTAGCACAGATACGCAGTATTTT.

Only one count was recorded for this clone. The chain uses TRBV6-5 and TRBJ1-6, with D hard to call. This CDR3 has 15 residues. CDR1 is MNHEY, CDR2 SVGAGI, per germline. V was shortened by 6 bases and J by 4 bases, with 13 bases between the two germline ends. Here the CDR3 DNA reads TGTGCCAGCAGCGACTGGTCAGTATATAATTCACCCCTCCACTTT. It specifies CASSDWSVYNSPLHF.

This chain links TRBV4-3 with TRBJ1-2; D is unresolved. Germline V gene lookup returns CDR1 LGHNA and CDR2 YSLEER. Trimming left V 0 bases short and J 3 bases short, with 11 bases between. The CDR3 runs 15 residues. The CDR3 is CASSQDLGSHYGYTF. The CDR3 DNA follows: TGCGCCAGCAGCCAAGATTTGGGTTCTCACTATGGCTACACCTTC.

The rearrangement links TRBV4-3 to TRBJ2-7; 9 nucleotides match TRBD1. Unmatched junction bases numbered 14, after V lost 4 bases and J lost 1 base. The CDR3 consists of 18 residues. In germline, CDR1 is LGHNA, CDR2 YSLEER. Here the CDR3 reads CASSRGIPGQGGSYEQYF. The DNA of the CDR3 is TGCGCCAGCAGCCGTGGGATCCCGGGACAGGGTGGTTCCTACGAGCAGTACTTC.

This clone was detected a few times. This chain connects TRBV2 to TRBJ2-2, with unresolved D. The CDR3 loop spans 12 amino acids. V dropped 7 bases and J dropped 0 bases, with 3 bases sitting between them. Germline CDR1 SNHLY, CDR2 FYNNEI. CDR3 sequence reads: CASKTNTGELFF. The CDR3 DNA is TGTGCCAGCAAAACGAACACCGGGGAGCTGTTTTTT.